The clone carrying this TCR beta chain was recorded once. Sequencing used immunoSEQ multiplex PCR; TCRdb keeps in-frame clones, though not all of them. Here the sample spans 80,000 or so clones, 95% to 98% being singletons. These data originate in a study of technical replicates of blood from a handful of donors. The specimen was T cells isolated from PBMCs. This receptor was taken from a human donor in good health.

In DNA form, the CDR3 reads TGCGCCAGCAGTGAGGGCAGGGTGCAGAGTGAGCAGTTCTTC. The encoded protein is CASSEGRVQSEQFF. The gene calls are TRBV10-1 and TRBJ2-1; perhaps TRBD1 as D (5 bases). V lost 2 bases, J lost 9 bases, and 14 bases lay in between. Looked up from germline, CDR1 is WNHNN and CDR2 is SYGVQD (reference sequence). There are 14 residues in the CDR3.